These T cell receptor beta chains were read from a single sample in a study of OX40 agonist ivuxolimab in advanced cancers. Generated by immunoSEQ multiplex PCR, the TCRdb table keeps only in-frame clones and is missing some. The data hold 50,000 to 65,000 clones, with roughly 90% observed a single time. The specimen was CD4+ or CD8+ T cells sorted from blood, collected in a trial of the OX40 agonist ivuxolimab. These receptors originate from an adult with an advanced solid tumor such as melanoma, head and neck, liver or kidney cancer. Both conserved end residues are part of each CDR3. A D gene is named only where the DNA matches it firmly. Some rows mark clone size as missing; the rest say once, few, many or name a class of expanded clone.

j_gene: TRBJ2-1; abundance: NA; v_gene: TRBV7-9; d_gene: TRBD2; CDR3aa: CASSQSGIYNEQFF; CDR3nt: TGTGCCAGCAGCCAAAGCGGGATCTACAATGAGCAGTTCTTC
j_gene: TRBJ2-3; abundance: NA; v_gene: TRBV7-3; d_gene: NA; CDR3aa: CASSLIITDTQYF; CDR3nt: TGTGCCAGCAGCTTAATTATCACAGATACGCAGTATTTT
j_gene: TRBJ2-7; abundance: NA; v_gene: TRBV6-1; d_gene: TRBD2; CDR3aa: CASSVEAPGLAGGLFF; CDR3nt: TGTGCCAGCAGTGTCGAAGCCCCCGGACTAGCGGGAGGCCTTTTTTTC
j_gene: TRBJ1-1; abundance: NA; v_gene: TRBV7-9; d_gene: NA; CDR3aa: CASSYTYETEAFF; CDR3nt: TGTGCCAGCAGCTACACGTATGAAACTGAAGCTTTCTTT
j_gene: TRBJ2-3; abundance: NA; v_gene: TRBV5-5; d_gene: TRBD2; CDR3aa: CASSFLGLAGDHGPDTQYF; CDR3nt: TGTGCCAGCAGCTTCCTAGGACTAGCGGGAGATCATGGTCCAGATACGCAGTATTTT
j_gene: TRBJ2-2; abundance: NA; v_gene: TRBV7-8; d_gene: TRBD2; CDR3aa: CASSETSGRITGELFF; CDR3nt: TGTGCCAGCAGCGAGACTAGCGGGAGGATAACCGGGGAGCTGTTTTTT
j_gene: TRBJ2-5; abundance: NA; v_gene: TRBV7-9; d_gene: NA; CDR3aa: CASSLAAGHYQETQYF; CDR3nt: TGTGCCAGCAGCTTAGCGGCAGGGCATTACCAAGAGACCCAGTACTTC
j_gene: TRBJ2-5; abundance: NA; v_gene: TRBV28; d_gene: NA; CDR3aa: CASGLMALEQYF; CDR3nt: TGTGCCAGCGGGCTGATGGCTCTTGAACAGTACTTC
j_gene: TRBJ1-3; abundance: NA; v_gene: TRBV7-9; d_gene: NA; CDR3aa: CASRGGAIGNTIYF; CDR3nt: TGTGCCAGCAGAGGGGGGGCGATCGGAAACACCATATATTTT
j_gene: TRBJ2-3; abundance: NA; v_gene: TRBV2; d_gene: TRBD1; CDR3aa: CASSAGQGTDTQYF; CDR3nt: TGTGCCAGCAGCGCGGGACAGGGGACAGATACGCAGTATTTT
j_gene: TRBJ2-5; abundance: NA; v_gene: TRBV7-6; d_gene: TRBD2; CDR3aa: CATQGIAGEETQYF; CDR3nt: TGTGCCACGCAGGGGATAGCGGGAGAAGAGACCCAGTACTTC
j_gene: TRBJ2-7; abundance: NA; v_gene: TRBV19; d_gene: NA; CDR3aa: CASSDIRRNSYEQYF; CDR3nt: TGTGCCAGTAGTGATATAAGACGGAACTCCTACGAGCAGTACTTC
j_gene: TRBJ1-4; abundance: NA; v_gene: TRBV9; d_gene: TRBD1; CDR3aa: CASSVEPRGEKLFF; CDR3nt: TGTGCCAGCAGCGTAGAACCCAGGGGGGAAAAACTGTTTTTT
j_gene: TRBJ2-7; abundance: NA; v_gene: TRBV28; d_gene: NA; CDR3aa: CASRTGPTEEQYF; CDR3nt: TGTGCCAGCAGAACGGGACCCACCGAAGAGCAGTACTTC
j_gene: TRBJ1-1; abundance: NA; v_gene: TRBV27; d_gene: NA; CDR3aa: CASSPQAVSKAFF; CDR3nt: TGTGCCAGCAGTCCGCAAGCGGTTTCCAAAGCTTTCTTT
j_gene: TRBJ1-2; abundance: NA; v_gene: TRBV18; d_gene: TRBD1; CDR3aa: CASSPSIGTGYGYTF; CDR3nt: TGTGCCAGCTCACCATCGATCGGGACAGGGTATGGCTACACCTTC
j_gene: TRBJ1-4; abundance: NA; v_gene: TRBV11-2; d_gene: TRBD1; CDR3aa: CASSLQQGQEKLFF; CDR3nt: TGTGCCAGCAGCTTACAACAGGGGCAGGAAAAACTGTTTTTT
j_gene: TRBJ1-2; abundance: once; v_gene: TRBV19; d_gene: TRBD1; CDR3aa: CASSTRDRVGGYTF; CDR3nt: TGTGCCAGTAGCACCCGGGACAGGGTAGGTGGCTACACCTTC
j_gene: TRBJ1-1; abundance: NA; v_gene: TRBV11-1; d_gene: NA; CDR3aa: CASSRLRDYTEAFF; CDR3nt: TGTGCCAGCAGCCGTTTGAGGGATTACACTGAAGCTTTCTTT
j_gene: TRBJ1-2; abundance: NA; v_gene: TRBV7-8; d_gene: NA; CDR3aa: CASSLDFGYGYTF; CDR3nt: TGTGCCAGCAGCTTAGATTTCGGATATGGCTACACCTTC
j_gene: TRBJ2-1; abundance: NA; v_gene: TRBV13; d_gene: TRBD2; CDR3aa: CASRRRGEYVAGEVSFEQFF; CDR3nt: TGTGCCAGCAGGAGGAGGGGGGAGTACGTAGCGGGAGAAGTCTCGTTCGAGCAGTTCTTC
j_gene: TRBJ2-7; abundance: NA; v_gene: TRBV10-3; d_gene: NA; CDR3aa: CAISGRETGEQYF; CDR3nt: TGTGCCATCAGTGGTCGGGAGACAGGGGAGCAGTACTTC
j_gene: TRBJ2-4; abundance: few; v_gene: TRBV6-1; d_gene: TRBD1; CDR3aa: CASRTTGTGINIQYF; CDR3nt: TGTGCCAGCAGGACCACAGGGACAGGAATAAACATTCAGTACTTC
j_gene: TRBJ2-7; abundance: NA; v_gene: TRBV2; d_gene: NA; CDR3aa: CASSDGPGEQYF; CDR3nt: TGTGCCAGCAGTGACGGTCCCGGCGAGCAGTACTTC
j_gene: TRBJ2-1; abundance: NA; v_gene: TRBV11-2; d_gene: TRBD1; CDR3aa: CASSLDIGTGGLYEQFF; CDR3nt: TGTGCCAGCAGCTTAGATATCGGGACAGGGGGCCTCTATGAGCAGTTCTTC
j_gene: TRBJ2-3; abundance: NA; v_gene: TRBV6-5; d_gene: NA; CDR3aa: CASSYSVTGFPDTQYF; CDR3nt: TGTGCCAGCAGTTACTCGGTTACAGGGTTCCCAGATACGCAGTATTTT
j_gene: TRBJ2-3; abundance: NA; v_gene: TRBV13; d_gene: TRBD2; CDR3aa: CASSLGLGTSFGDTQYF; CDR3nt: TGTGCCAGCAGCTTAGGCTTGGGGACTAGCTTTGGAGATACGCAGTATTTT
j_gene: TRBJ2-6; abundance: NA; v_gene: TRBV10-2; d_gene: TRBD1; CDR3aa: CASKGQGISGANVLTF; CDR3nt: TGCGCCAGCAAGGGACAGGGAATCTCTGGGGCCAACGTCCTGACTTTC
j_gene: TRBJ2-7; abundance: once; v_gene: TRBV11-1; d_gene: NA; CDR3aa: CASSLGLANLDEQYF; CDR3nt: TGTGCCAGCAGCTTAGGTCTAGCGAATTTGGACGAGCAGTACTTC
j_gene: TRBJ2-2; abundance: NA; v_gene: TRBV9; d_gene: NA; CDR3aa: CASSVATVANTGELFF; CDR3nt: TGTGCCAGCAGCGTAGCTACAGTAGCGAACACCGGGGAGCTGTTTTTT
j_gene: TRBJ1-2; abundance: once; v_gene: TRBV19; d_gene: TRBD1; CDR3aa: CASSPQQGLANYGYTF; CDR3nt: TGTGCCAGTAGCCCTCAACAGGGGTTAGCTAACTATGGCTACACCTTC
j_gene: TRBJ2-1; abundance: NA; v_gene: TRBV10-3; d_gene: TRBD2; CDR3aa: CAIIGLAGGVDEQFF; CDR3nt: TGTGCCATCATTGGACTAGCGGGAGGGGTCGATGAGCAGTTCTTC
j_gene: TRBJ2-5; abundance: NA; v_gene: TRBV7-9; d_gene: TRBD2; CDR3aa: CASSPRTSGRKTQYF; CDR3nt: TGTGCCAGCAGCCCCCGGACTAGCGGGAGGAAAACCCAGTACTTC
j_gene: TRBJ2-5; abundance: few; v_gene: TRBV9; d_gene: TRBD2; CDR3aa: CASSASGDQETQYF; CDR3nt: TGTGCCAGCAGCGCTAGCGGGGACCAAGAGACCCAGTACTTC
j_gene: TRBJ2-7; abundance: NA; v_gene: TRBV5-1; d_gene: NA; CDR3aa: CASREDVAYEQYF; CDR3nt: TGCGCCAGCAGGGAGGATGTGGCCTACGAGCAGTACTTC
j_gene: TRBJ2-3; abundance: NA; v_gene: TRBV6-5; d_gene: NA; CDR3aa: CASTTNPDTQYF; CDR3nt: TGTGCCAGCACTACTAACCCAGATACGCAGTATTTT
j_gene: TRBJ2-7; abundance: NA; v_gene: TRBV29-1; d_gene: NA; CDR3aa: CSVDVGAYEQYF; CDR3nt: TGCAGCGTTGACGTCGGAGCCTACGAGCAGTACTTC
j_gene: TRBJ2-3; abundance: NA; v_gene: TRBV19; d_gene: NA; CDR3aa: CASSPNPGGTQYF; CDR3nt: TGTGCCAGTAGTCCCAACCCTGGGGGTACGCAGTATTTT
j_gene: TRBJ2-1; abundance: once; v_gene: TRBV15; d_gene: TRBD2; CDR3aa: CATSRKGLAYYNEQFF; CDR3nt: TGTGCCACCAGCAGAAAGGGACTAGCGTACTACAATGAGCAGTTCTTC
j_gene: TRBJ2-5; abundance: once; v_gene: TRBV5-6; d_gene: NA; CDR3aa: CASSWNRETQYF; CDR3nt: TGTGCCAGCAGTTGGAACAGAGAGACCCAGTACTTC
j_gene: TRBJ2-5; abundance: NA; v_gene: TRBV18; d_gene: NA; CDR3aa: CASSPAGMQETQYF; CDR3nt: TGTGCCAGCTCACCCGCAGGGATGCAAGAGACCCAGTACTTC
j_gene: TRBJ1-2; abundance: NA; v_gene: TRBV5-1; d_gene: NA; CDR3aa: CASSPDPRQGFNYGYTF; CDR3nt: TGCGCCAGCAGCCCGGACCCCCGCCAGGGTTTTAACTATGGCTACACCTTC
j_gene: TRBJ1-3; abundance: NA; v_gene: TRBV29-1; d_gene: NA; CDR3aa: CSVEGAGNTIYF; CDR3nt: TGCAGCGTTGAGGGGGCAGGAAACACCATATATTTT